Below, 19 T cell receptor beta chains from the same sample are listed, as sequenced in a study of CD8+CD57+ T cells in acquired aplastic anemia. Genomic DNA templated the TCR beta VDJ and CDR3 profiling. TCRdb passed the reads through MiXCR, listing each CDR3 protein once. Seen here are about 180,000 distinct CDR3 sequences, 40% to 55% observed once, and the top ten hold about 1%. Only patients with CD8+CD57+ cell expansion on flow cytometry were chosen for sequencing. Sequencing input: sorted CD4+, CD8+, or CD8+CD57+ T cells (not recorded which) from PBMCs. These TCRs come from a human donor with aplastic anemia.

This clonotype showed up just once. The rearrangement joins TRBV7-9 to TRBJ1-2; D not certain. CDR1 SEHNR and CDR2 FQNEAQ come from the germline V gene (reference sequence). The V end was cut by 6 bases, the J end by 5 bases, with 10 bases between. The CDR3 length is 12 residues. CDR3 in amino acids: CASRPQVYGYTF. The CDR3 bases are TGTGCCAGCAGGCCCCAGGTATATGGCTACACCTTC.

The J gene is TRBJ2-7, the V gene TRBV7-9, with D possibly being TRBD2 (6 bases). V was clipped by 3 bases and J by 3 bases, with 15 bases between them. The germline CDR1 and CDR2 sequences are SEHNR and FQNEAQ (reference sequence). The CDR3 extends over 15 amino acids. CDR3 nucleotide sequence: TGTGCCAGCAGCTTCGTTGTAGGCGGGGACTACGAGCAGTACTTC. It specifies CASSFVVGGDYEQYF.

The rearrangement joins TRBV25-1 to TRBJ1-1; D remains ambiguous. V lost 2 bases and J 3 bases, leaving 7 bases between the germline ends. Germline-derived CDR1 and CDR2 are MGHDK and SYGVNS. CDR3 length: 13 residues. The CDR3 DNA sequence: TGTGCCAGCAGTGAAAGGTTCTACACTGAAGCTTTCTTT. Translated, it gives CASSERFYTEAFF. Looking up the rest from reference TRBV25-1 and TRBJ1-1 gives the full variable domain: EADIYQTPRYLVIGTGKKITLECSQTMGHDKMYWYQQDPGMELHLIHYSYGVNSTEKGDLSSESTVSRIRTEHFPLTLESARPSHTSQYLCASSERFYTEAFFGQGTRLTVV.

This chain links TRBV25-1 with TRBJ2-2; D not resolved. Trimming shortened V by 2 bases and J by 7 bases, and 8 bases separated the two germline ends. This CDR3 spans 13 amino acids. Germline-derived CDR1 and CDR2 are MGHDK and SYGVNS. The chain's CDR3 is CASSERPSGELFF. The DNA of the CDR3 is TGTGCCAGCAGTGAAAGGCCTAGCGGGGAGCTGTTTTTT.

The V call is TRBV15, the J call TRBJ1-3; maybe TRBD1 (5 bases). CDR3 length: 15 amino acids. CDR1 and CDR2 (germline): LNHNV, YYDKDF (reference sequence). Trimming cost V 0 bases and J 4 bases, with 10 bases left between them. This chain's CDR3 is CATSRDGAGGNTIYF. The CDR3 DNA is TGTGCCACCAGCAGAGATGGGGCAGGGGGAAACACCATATATTTT.

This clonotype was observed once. CDR3 in amino acids: CATSDPGTSGITNTQYF. The CDR3 DNA reads as TGTGCCACCAGTGATCCCGGGACTAGCGGGATAACAAATACGCAGTATTTT. This chain connects TRBV24-1 to TRBJ2-3; TRBD2 matches 13 bases. CDR3 length equals 17 residues. CDR1 and CDR2 (germline): KGHDR, SFDVKD. Trimming cost V 3 bases and J 7 bases; bases outside gene matches: 9.

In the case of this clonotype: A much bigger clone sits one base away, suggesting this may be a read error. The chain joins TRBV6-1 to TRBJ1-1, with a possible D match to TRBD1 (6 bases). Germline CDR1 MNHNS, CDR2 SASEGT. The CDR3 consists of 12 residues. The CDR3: CASSEYADRALF. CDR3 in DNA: TGTGCCAGCAGTGAATATGCGGACAGAGCTCTCTTT.

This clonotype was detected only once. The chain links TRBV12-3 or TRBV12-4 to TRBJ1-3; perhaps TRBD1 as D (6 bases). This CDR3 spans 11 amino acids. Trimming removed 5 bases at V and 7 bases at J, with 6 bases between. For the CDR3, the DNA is TGTGCCAGCAGTCAGGGGAACACCATATATTTT. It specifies CASSQGNTIYF.

CDR3 protein: CASGQENTGELFF. CDR3 nucleotides: TGTGCCAGTGGACAAGAGAACACCGGGGAGCTGTTTTTT. The chain joins TRBV19 to TRBJ2-2; D is possibly TRBD1 (5 bases). The ends were cut back, 8 bases at V and 1 base at J, with 8 bases in the middle. Germline V gene lookup returns CDR1 LNHDA and CDR2 SQIVND (reference sequence). The CDR3 is 13 residues long.

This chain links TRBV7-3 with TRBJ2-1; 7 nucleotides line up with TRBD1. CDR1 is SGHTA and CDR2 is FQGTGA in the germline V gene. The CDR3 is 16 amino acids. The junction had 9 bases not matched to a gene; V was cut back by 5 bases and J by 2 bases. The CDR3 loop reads CASSPTGSGTYNEQFF. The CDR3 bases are TGTGCCAGCAGCCCGACAGGGAGCGGTACCTACAATGAGCAGTTCTTC.

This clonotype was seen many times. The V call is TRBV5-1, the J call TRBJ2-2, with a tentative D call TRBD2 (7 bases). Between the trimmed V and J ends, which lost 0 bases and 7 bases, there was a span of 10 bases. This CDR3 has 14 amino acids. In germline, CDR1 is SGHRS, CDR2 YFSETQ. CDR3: CASSLDREGGELFF. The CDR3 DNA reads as TGCGCCAGCAGCTTGGACAGGGAGGGCGGGGAGCTGTTTTTT. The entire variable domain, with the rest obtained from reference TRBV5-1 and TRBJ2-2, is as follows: KAGVTQTPRYLIKTRGQQVTLSCSPISGHRSVSWYQQTPGQGLQFLFEYFSETQRNKGNFPGRFSGRQFSNSRSEMNVSTLELGDSALYLCASSLDREGGELFFGEGSRLTVL.

Here the CDR3 DNA reads TGCAGCGTGGGACAGTTTAATGAAAAACTGTTTTTT. Translating gives CSVGQFNEKLFF. The V and J genes are TRBV29-1 and TRBJ1-4, with TRBD1 matching 7 bases. This CDR3 is 12 amino acids long. The J segment lost 4 bases and the V segment lost 6 bases, leaving 2 bases of the junction unmatched. CDR1 and CDR2 from the germline V gene are SQVTM and ANQGSEA.

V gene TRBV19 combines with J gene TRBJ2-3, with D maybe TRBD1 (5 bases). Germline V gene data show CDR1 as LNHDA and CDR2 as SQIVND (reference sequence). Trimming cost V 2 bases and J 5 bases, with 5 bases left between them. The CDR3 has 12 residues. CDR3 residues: CASSIRGDTQYF. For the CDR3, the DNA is TGTGCCAGTAGTATAAGGGGAGATACGCAGTATTTT.

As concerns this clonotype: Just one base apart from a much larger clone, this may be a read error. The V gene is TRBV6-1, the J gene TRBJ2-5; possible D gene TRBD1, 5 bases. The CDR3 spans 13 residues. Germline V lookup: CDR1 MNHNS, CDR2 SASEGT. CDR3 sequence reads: CASTADTQETQDF. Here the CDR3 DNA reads TGTGCCAGCACTGCGGACACACAAGAGACCCAGGACTTC.

For the CDR3, the DNA is TGCAGTGCTAGAGCTAGCGGGAGAGACGAGCAGTACTTC. Protein sequence: CSARASGRDEQYF. The chain carries TRBV20-1 and TRBJ2-7; the match to TRBD2 covers 10 bases. Trimming at V came to 1 base and at J to 5 bases, leaving 2 bases not matched to a gene. CDR3 size: 13 residues. Germline V gene data show CDR1 as DFQATT and CDR2 as SNEGSKA (reference sequence).

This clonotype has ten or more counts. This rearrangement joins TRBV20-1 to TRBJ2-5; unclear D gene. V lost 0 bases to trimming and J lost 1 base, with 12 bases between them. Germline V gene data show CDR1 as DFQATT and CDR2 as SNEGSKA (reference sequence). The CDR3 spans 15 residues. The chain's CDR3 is CSARDGGQFQETQYF. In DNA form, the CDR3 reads TGCAGTGCTAGAGATGGTGGCCAGTTCCAAGAGACCCAGTACTTC.

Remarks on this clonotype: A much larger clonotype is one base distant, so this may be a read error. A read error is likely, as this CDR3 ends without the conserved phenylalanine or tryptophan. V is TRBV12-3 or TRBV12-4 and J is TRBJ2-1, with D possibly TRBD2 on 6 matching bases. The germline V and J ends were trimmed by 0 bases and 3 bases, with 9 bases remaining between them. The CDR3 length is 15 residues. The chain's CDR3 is CASSLARRGYNEQFL. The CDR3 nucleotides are TGTGCCAGCAGTTTAGCTCGGCGGGGCTACAATGAGCAGTTCCTC.

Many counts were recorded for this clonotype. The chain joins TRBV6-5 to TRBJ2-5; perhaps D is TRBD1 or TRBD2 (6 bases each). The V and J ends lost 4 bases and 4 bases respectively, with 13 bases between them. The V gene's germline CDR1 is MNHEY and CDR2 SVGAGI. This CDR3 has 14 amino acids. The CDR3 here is CASSSQGAGETQYF. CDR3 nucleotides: TGTGCCAGCAGTTCACAGGGAGCGGGAGAGACCCAGTACTTC.

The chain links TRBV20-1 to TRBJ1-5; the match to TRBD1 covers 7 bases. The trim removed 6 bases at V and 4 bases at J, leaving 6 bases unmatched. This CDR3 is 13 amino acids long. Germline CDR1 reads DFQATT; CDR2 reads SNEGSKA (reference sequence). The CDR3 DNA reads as TGCAGTGCCTCGACAGGGCCAAATCAGCCCCAGCATTTT. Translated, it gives CSASTGPNQPQHF.